Below, one T cell receptor (beta chain) is given with its context. What it binds is not known. V dropped 4 bases and J dropped 2 bases, with 16 bases sitting between them. The germline CDR1 and CDR2 sequences are SGDLS and YYNGEE. The CDR3 extends over 15 amino acids. Individuals having autoimmune disease history or systemic immunosuppression were not enrolled. The entry originates in a study of OX40 agonist ivuxolimab in advanced cancers. In the study overall: Every 2 weeks, patients got intravenous ivuxolimab at one of six dose levels (0.01-10 mg/kg). Enrollees could have had prior anti-PD-1, anti-PD-L1 or anti-CTLA-4 therapy, which under 50% had received. Study outcomes and limitations: No determination was made of the antigen specificity of the expanded peripheral T cells.

The assay was immunoSEQ multiplex PCR, and TCRdb's table has in-frame clones only and misses some. Of approximately 79,000 clones in the sample, around 86% were seen once. The starting material was CD4+ or CD8+ T cells sorted from blood, obtained in a trial of the OX40 agonist ivuxolimab. This chain connects TRBV9 to TRBJ2-7; a weak D match, TRBD2 (7 bases). The source of this sequence is an adult with an advanced solid tumor such as melanoma, head and neck, liver or kidney cancer. CDR3 sequence: CASSPRGGGPYEQYF. The DNA of the CDR3 is TGTGCCAGCAGCCCCCGTGGGGGGGGCCCCTACGAGCAGTACTTC.